This T cell receptor beta chain derives from a study of human T cells and chemical hapten exposure. For the study at large: The study traced per-sample TCR yield variation mainly to small differences in pooled library volumes.

J was trimmed by 5 bases and V by 2 bases; bases with no gene match: 6. The CDR3 runs to 15 residues. CDR1 is SEHNR and CDR2 is FQNEAQ in the germline V gene (reference sequence). Study observations and caveats: PT1 expanded TCR numbers tracked positively with patch test score. Sensitizing with DPC caused no change in TCRs above 1 in 1000 frequency.

The time point here: patch test 2, 6 weeks after DPC sensitization. Treatment meaning: therapeutic diphenylcyclopropenone sensitization with weekly scalp DPC. In regard to this clonotype: Its specificity is not known.

Using its own MiXCR run on the RACE reads, TCRdb lists one record per CDR3 protein. The data hold some 150,000 distinct CDR3 sequences, with approximately 12% observed a single time. This rearrangement joins TRBV7-9 to TRBJ1-1; 9 bases are shared with TRBD1. Sequenced here: whole blood, sampled in connection with sensitization to the hapten diphenylcyclopropenone (DPC). This receptor was identified in a woman aged 50 to 60 with alopecia areata. Some clones in this sample may be carry-over from other donors' samples. The CDR3 loop is CASSLSGTGKTEAFF. For the CDR3, the DNA is TGTGCCAGCAGCTTATCCGGGACAGGGAAGACTGAAGCTTTCTTT.